What follows are 22 T cell receptor beta chains derived from one specimen sequenced in a study of neurological immune-mediated disorders. Via MiXCR, TCRdb re-called the 5' RACE reads, giving one row per CDR3 protein. The sample includes about 38,000 distinct CDR3 sequences, about 4.8% seen only once; the top ten take around 9.7%. Sample: CD4+ T cells from blood. The receptors come from a man aged 18 to 29 in good health.

This clonotype was seen many times. The chain couples TRBV20-1 to TRBJ2-7; 13 nucleotides agree with TRBD2. Trimming cost V 6 bases and J 4 bases; bases outside gene matches: 9. The length of the CDR3 is 15 residues. CDR1 is DFQATT and CDR2 is SNEGSKA in the germline V gene (reference sequence). The chain's CDR3 is CSAKLAGGLGYEQYF. The CDR3 region has the DNA TGCAGTGCCAAACTAGCGGGGGGGCTTGGGTACGAGCAGTACTTC.

This clonotype was observed many times. This sequence joins TRBV24-1 and TRBJ2-3; 7 bases match TRBD1. Per the germline V gene, CDR1 is KGHDR and CDR2 is SFDVKD. The CDR3 sequence is 15 residues long. Trimming cost V 4 bases and J 3 bases; bases outside gene matches: 6. The CDR3 DNA is TGTGCCACCAGTGACCACGGGACAGCAACAGATACGCAGTATTTT. Encoded protein: CATSDHGTATDTQYF.

The sample holds many counts of this clonotype. V usage is TRBV7-6 and J usage is TRBJ1-1; D gene ambiguous. V shed 0 bases and J shed 6 bases, with 8 bases lying between them. CDR3 length: 13 residues. In germline, CDR1 is SGHVS, CDR2 FNYEAQ. The CDR3 here is CASSLALRAEAFF. The DNA of the CDR3 is TGTGCCAGCAGCTTAGCCTTGCGGGCTGAAGCTTTCTTT.

There are many counts of this clonotype. V gene TRBV7-2 combines with J gene TRBJ2-3; no definite D call. The CDR3 consists of 12 residues. Looked up from germline, CDR1 is SGHTA and CDR2 is FQGNSA. V lost 5 bases and J lost 6, with 9 bases in between. The CDR3 DNA follows: TGTGCCAGCAGCCCTTACGGGGATACGCAGTATTTT. Protein product: CASSPYGDTQYF.

This clonotype showed up many times. The chain carries TRBV5-4 and TRBJ2-1; 8 nucleotides agree with TRBD2. The length of the CDR3 is 17 residues. Trimming cost V 1 base and J 1 base; bases outside gene matches: 7. Germline CDR1 is SGHNT and CDR2 is YYREEE (reference sequence). The CDR3 spells CASSLWVLAGSYNEQFF. DNA of the CDR3: TGTGCCAGCAGCTTGTGGGTGCTAGCGGGTTCCTACAATGAGCAGTTCTTC.

This clonotype was counted at least ten times. This chain links TRBV18 with TRBJ2-1; 10 bases are shared with TRBD1. Trimming removed 5 bases from V and 6 bases from J; junction bases left unmatched: 22. CDR1 and CDR2 from the germline V gene are KGHSH and LQKENI. This CDR3 comprises 20 residues. The chain's CDR3 is CASSSQPGQGYLRVLNEQFF. CDR3 DNA sequence: TGTGCCAGCTCATCCCAACCGGGACAGGGGTACCTTAGGGTACTCAATGAGCAGTTCTTC.

This clonotype was detected many times. The chain has TRBV5-6 and TRBJ1-2; D unclear. This CDR3 contains 15 residues. The V and J ends lost 0 bases and 2 bases respectively, with 11 bases between them. CDR1 is SGHDT, CDR2 YYEEEE, per germline. The CDR3 reads CASSLEFGQNYGYTF. The CDR3 bases are TGTGCCAGCAGCTTGGAGTTTGGGCAGAACTATGGCTACACCTTC.

This clonotype appeared many times. J is TRBJ2-3 and V is TRBV4-1; D is undetermined. Germline-derived CDR1 and CDR2 are MGHRA and YSYEKL. CDR3 length: 15 residues. The germline V and J ends were trimmed by 0 bases and 2 bases, with 9 bases remaining between them. The CDR3 is CASSQEQADTDTQYF. The CDR3 DNA sequence: TGCGCCAGCAGCCAAGAGCAGGCCGACACAGATACGCAGTATTTT.

This clonotype was seen many times. The rearrangement joins TRBV28 to TRBJ1-2; 7 nucleotides match TRBD1. Germline V gene lookup returns CDR1 MDHEN and CDR2 SYDVKM. V lost 7 bases to trimming and J lost 8 bases; unmatched junction nucleotides: 10. The CDR3 extends over 13 amino acids. The CDR3 coding sequence is TGTGCCAGCACCATGACAGGGCACGGGGGCTACACCTTC. Translation gives CASTMTGHGGYTF.

This clonotype was counted at least ten times. The rearrangement joins TRBV10-3 to TRBJ2-5, with D possibly being TRBD1 or TRBD2 (5 bases each). V lost 6 bases, J lost 5 bases, and 13 bases lay in between. Germline values: CDR1 ENHRY, CDR2 SYGVKD. The CDR3 extends over 13 amino acids. The CDR3 DNA reads as TGTGCCATCAGCCTGACCGAGGGGGAGACCCAGTACTTC. Its translation: CAISLTEGETQYF.

This clonotype was seen many times. The chain joins TRBV6-5 to TRBJ1-4; D unclear. Germline V gene sequence: CDR1 MNHEY, CDR2 SVGAGI. V shed 2 bases and J shed 3 bases, with 10 bases lying between them. The CDR3 is 15 amino acids. The CDR3 DNA sequence: TGTGCCAGCAGTTACGCTGGGGAGGCTAATGAAAAACTGTTTTTT. Encoded protein: CASSYAGEANEKLFF.

This clonotype was counted at least ten times. This chain joins TRBV5-1 and TRBJ2-3, with D uncertain. Germline V gene data show CDR1 as SGHRS and CDR2 as YFSETQ. Trimming cost V 0 bases and J 2 bases, with 7 bases left between them. The CDR3 loop spans 14 amino acids. The CDR3 nucleotides are TGCGCCAGCAGCTTGGACCTAACCACAGATACGCAGTATTTT. Protein: CASSLDLTTDTQYF.

This clonotype was recorded many times. V gene TRBV20-1 combines with J gene TRBJ2-1; 11 positions match TRBD2. This CDR3 is 15 amino acids long. Trimming took 7 bases from V and 3 from J; bases not matched to a gene: 8. CDR1 and CDR2 (germline): DFQATT, SNEGSKA (reference sequence). CDR3 sequence reads: CSVTSGGPLYNEQFF. In DNA form, the CDR3 reads TGCAGTGTTACTAGCGGGGGACCCCTCTACAATGAGCAGTTCTTC.

In its sample, this clonotype was seen many times. The V call is TRBV6-2 or TRBV6-3, the J call TRBJ1-6; TRBD1 agrees at 8 bases. This CDR3 has 14 residues. V was pared by 6 bases and J by 8 bases, with 6 bases of the junction left unmatched. CDR1 MNHEY and CDR2 SVGEGT come from the germline V gene. The DNA for the CDR3 is TGTGCCAGCAGCGAGAACAGGGGGTATTCACCCCTCCACTTT. Amino acids: CASSENRGYSPLHF.

This clonotype was recorded many times. CDR3 sequence: CASSPGGQTFYGYTF. CDR3 DNA: TGCGCCAGCAGCCCGGGGGGACAGACCTTCTATGGCTACACCTTC. The chain carries TRBV5-1 and TRBJ1-2, with 7 bases lining up with TRBD1. Germline trimming cut 4 bases from V and 4 bases from J; bases unmatched to any gene: 10. The CDR3 covers 15 residues. CDR1 is SGHRS and CDR2 is YFSETQ in the germline V gene.

The sample holds many counts of this clonotype. This chain links TRBV7-9 with TRBJ2-2; D is possibly TRBD1 (5 bases). The V gene lost 2 bases and the J gene lost 1 base, with 5 bases spanning the gap. The CDR3 runs to 14 residues. The germline CDR1 and CDR2 sequences are SEHNR and FQNEAQ (reference sequence). The CDR3 DNA reads TGTGCCAGCAGCTTACAGGGGAACACCGGGGAGCTGTTTTTT. Encoded protein: CASSLQGNTGELFF.

This clonotype has ten or more counts. This chain connects TRBV21-1 to TRBJ2-3; TRBD2 was called by the table and not checked on the DNA. TRBV21-1 counts as a pseudogene. The CDR3 covers 17 residues. CDR3 amino acids: CASSKGLARRFTDTQYF. CDR3 DNA sequence: TGTGCCAGCAGCAAGGGACTAGCCCGAAGATTCACAGATACGCAGTATTTT.

This clonotype showed up many times. This sequence joins TRBV10-3 and TRBJ1-5; tentatively, D is TRBD1 (5 bases). Germline V gene sequence: CDR1 ENHRY, CDR2 SYGVKD. The CDR3 length is 16 residues. Trimming removed 3 bases from V and 4 bases from J, with 16 bases in between. This chain's CDR3 is CAISDWDRGANQPQHF. For the CDR3, the DNA is TGTGCCATCAGTGATTGGGATAGAGGGGCGAATCAGCCCCAGCATTTT.

This clonotype showed up many times. This rearrangement joins TRBV29-1 to TRBJ1-2; 7 positions match TRBD1. The CDR3 has 13 amino acids. CDR1 and CDR2 (germline): SQVTM, ANQGSEA. V lost 6 bases to trimming and J lost 8 bases; unmatched junction nucleotides: 12. CDR3 in amino acids: CSVILQGISGYTF. CDR3 sequence (DNA): TGCAGCGTCATATTACAGGGGATTTCCGGCTACACCTTC.

This clonotype was observed many times. This rearrangement joins TRBV9 to TRBJ1-1; TRBD1 is a possible D gene (5 bases). CDR1 and CDR2 from the germline V gene are SGDLS and YYNGEE. V lost 4 bases to trimming and J lost 3 bases, with 16 bases between them. The CDR3 consists of 15 residues. CDR3 nucleotide sequence: TGTGCCAGCAGCCTTTCGACAGACTCCTACACTGAAGCTTTCTTT. Protein sequence: CASSLSTDSYTEAFF.

This clonotype has ten or more counts. The chain's CDR3 is CASSLLSGTSVEQYF. The CDR3 bases are TGTGCCAGCAGCTTGTTGAGCGGGACTAGTGTCGAGCAGTACTTC. The chain combines TRBV7-6 with TRBJ2-7, with 8 bases lining up with TRBD2. The trim removed 3 bases at V and 6 bases at J, leaving 10 bases unmatched. CDR3 length: 15 amino acids. Germline V gene lookup returns CDR1 SGHVS and CDR2 FNYEAQ.

This clonotype was detected many times. The chain employs TRBV9 and TRBJ2-7, with 9 nucleotides matching TRBD1. With 5 bases clipped from V and 7 bases from J, the junction kept 10 bases outside the gene matches. CDR3 length: 14 amino acids. Germline V lookup: CDR1 SGDLS, CDR2 YYNGEE. The chain's CDR3 is CASSAGDRVSEQYF. CDR3 bases: TGTGCCAGCAGTGCCGGGGACAGGGTTTCGGAGCAGTACTTC.